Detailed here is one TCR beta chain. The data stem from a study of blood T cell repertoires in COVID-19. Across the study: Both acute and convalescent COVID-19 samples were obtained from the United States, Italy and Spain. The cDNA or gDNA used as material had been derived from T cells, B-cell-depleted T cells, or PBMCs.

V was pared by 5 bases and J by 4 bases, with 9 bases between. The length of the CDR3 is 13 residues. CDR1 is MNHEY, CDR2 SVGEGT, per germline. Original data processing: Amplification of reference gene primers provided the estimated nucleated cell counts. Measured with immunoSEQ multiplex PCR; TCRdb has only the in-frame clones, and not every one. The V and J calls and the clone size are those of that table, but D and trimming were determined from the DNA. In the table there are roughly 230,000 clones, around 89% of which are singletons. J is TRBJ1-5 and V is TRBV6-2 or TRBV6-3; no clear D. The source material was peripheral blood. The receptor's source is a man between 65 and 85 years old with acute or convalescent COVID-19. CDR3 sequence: CASSKGENQPQHF. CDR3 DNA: TGTGCCAGCAGTAAGGGAGAAAATCAGCCCCAGCATTTT.